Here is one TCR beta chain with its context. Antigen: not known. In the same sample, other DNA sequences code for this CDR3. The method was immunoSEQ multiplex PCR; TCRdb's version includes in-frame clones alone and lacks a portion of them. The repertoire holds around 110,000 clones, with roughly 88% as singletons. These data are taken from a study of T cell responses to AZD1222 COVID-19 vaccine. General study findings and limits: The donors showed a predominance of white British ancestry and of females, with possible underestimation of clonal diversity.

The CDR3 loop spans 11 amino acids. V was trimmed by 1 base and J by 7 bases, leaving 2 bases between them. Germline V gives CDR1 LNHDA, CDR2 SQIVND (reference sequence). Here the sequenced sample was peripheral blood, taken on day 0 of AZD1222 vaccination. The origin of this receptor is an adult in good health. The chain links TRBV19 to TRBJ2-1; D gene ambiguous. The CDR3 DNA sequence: TGTGCCAGTAGTATAGGGAATGAGCAGTTCTTC. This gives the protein CASSIGNEQFF. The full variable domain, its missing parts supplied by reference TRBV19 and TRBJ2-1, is DGGITQSPKYLFRKEGQNVTLSCEQNLNHDAMYWYRQDPGQGLRLIYYSQIVNDFQKGDIAEGYSVSREKKESFPLTVTSAQKNPTAFYLCASSIGNEQFFGPGTRLTVL.